Below, 3 T cell receptor beta chains from the same sample are listed, as sequenced in a study of T cell responses to AZD1222 COVID-19 vaccine. This table comes from immunoSEQ multiplex PCR, and its TCRdb copy is limited to in-frame clones, with some not included. The table includes approximately 120,000 clones, approximately 90% detected once. This sample comprised peripheral blood, obtained on day 0 of AZD1222 vaccination. These receptors all come from an adult in good health.

The chain is built from TRBV9 and TRBJ1-1; D is ambiguous. Trimming took off 3 bases at V and 6 bases at J, with 18 bases between the two ends. This CDR3 spans 15 amino acids. Looked up from germline, CDR1 is SGDLS and CDR2 is YYNGEE. The CDR3 nucleotides are TGTGCCAGCAGCGGTCTCAGCGAGGTCCGCGCTGAAGCTTTCTTT. This codes for CASSGLSEVRAEAFF. The full variable domain, its missing parts supplied by reference TRBV9 and TRBJ1-1, is DSGVTQTPKHLITATGQRVTLRCSPRSGDLSVYWYQQSLDQGLQFLIQYYNGEERAKGNILERFSAQQFPDLHSELNLSSLELGDSALYFCASSGLSEVRAEAFFGQGTRLTVV.

This chain links TRBV6-2 or TRBV6-3 with TRBJ2-7, with 7 bases aligning to TRBD2. CDR1 MNHEY and CDR2 SVGEGT come from the germline V gene. CDR3 length equals 14 residues. Trimming at V came to 4 bases and at J to 3 bases, leaving 6 bases not matched to a gene. Written as DNA, the CDR3 is TGTGCCAGCAGTTCGTCGGGGGGATTCTACGAGCAGTACTTC. It specifies CASSSSGGFYEQYF.

A few counts support this clone. V usage is TRBV11-3 and J usage is TRBJ1-1; no clear D gene. The germline V gene encodes CDR1 SGHNT and CDR2 YENEEA. Trimming shortened V by 3 bases and J by 3 bases, and 14 bases separated the two germline ends. The CDR3 length is 15 residues. CDR3 region: CASSFKRTGDTEAFF. DNA for the CDR3: TGTGCCAGCAGCTTTAAAAGAACTGGCGACACTGAAGCTTTCTTT. Full variable domain (outside the CDR3, taken from reference TRBV11-3 and TRBJ1-1): EAGVVQSPRYKIIEKKQPVAFWCNPISGHNTLYWYLQNLGQGPELLIRYENEEAVDDSQLPKDRFSAERLKGVDSTLKIQPAELGDSAVYLCASSFKRTGDTEAFFGQGTRLTVV.